This T cell receptor beta chain originates from a study of blood T cell repertoires in COVID-19. The wider study: Both acute and convalescent COVID-19 samples were obtained from the United States, Italy and Spain. PBMCs, B-cell-depleted T cells, or T cells were the source of the cDNA or gDNA that made up the material.

J lost 8 bases, V lost 1 base, and 5 bases had no gene match. CDR1 SGHNT and CDR2 YENEEA come from the germline V gene. The CDR3 has 15 residues. Authors' processing steps: Reference gene primer amplification gave nucleated cell count estimates. The repertoire was sequenced with immunoSEQ multiplex PCR; TCRdb's copy has only in-frame clones and lacks some. That table furnishes V, J and clone size, whereas the DNA furnished D and trimming. This table has nearly 200,000 clones, nearly 90% appearing once. The J gene is TRBJ2-1, the V gene TRBV11-3; 10 nucleotides agree with TRBD2. The sequencing sample was made of peripheral blood. The origin of this receptor is a woman between 40 and 50 years old who had recovered from COVID-19. CDR3 region: CASSLGIAGGDEQFF. Here the CDR3 DNA reads TGTGCCAGCAGCTTAGGGATAGCGGGAGGTGATGAGCAGTTCTTC.